Below are 31 T cell receptor beta chains sequenced from a single sample in a study of OX40 agonist ivuxolimab in advanced cancers. The assay was immunoSEQ multiplex PCR, and TCRdb's table has in-frame clones only and misses some. The top ten clones hold 13% to 15% of a sample with about 35,000 clones, around 80% of them seen once. The sequenced sample was CD4+ or CD8+ T cells sorted from blood, obtained in a trial of the OX40 agonist ivuxolimab. The receptors come from an adult with an advanced solid tumor such as melanoma, head and neck, liver or kidney cancer.

The chain recombines TRBV6-1 with TRBJ1-1, with D maybe TRBD1 (5 bases). The CDR3 runs 13 residues. In germline, CDR1 is MNHNS, CDR2 SASEGT. V shed 10 bases and J shed 1 base, with 13 bases lying between them. CDR3 nucleotides: TGTGCCACCCAAGGGGTGACGAACACTGAAGCTTTCTTT. Translating gives CATQGVTNTEAFF.

The rearrangement joins TRBV5-6 to TRBJ1-1; D may be TRBD1 (5 bases). Trimming cost V 4 bases and J 0 bases, with 16 bases left between them. Germline assignment: CDR1 SGHDT and CDR2 YYEEEE. CDR3 length: 16 residues. CDR3 DNA sequence: TGTGCCAGCAGCCCACGGACATTGGACTTGAACACTGAAGCTTTCTTT. This translates into CASSPRTLDLNTEAFF. Variable domain in full (rest from reference TRBV5-6 and TRBJ1-1): DAGVTQSPTHLIKTRGQQVTLRCSPKSGHDTVSWYQQALGQGPQFIFQYYEEEERQRGNFPDRFSGHQFPNYSSELNVNALLLGDSALYLCASSPRTLDLNTEAFFGQGTRLTVV.

The chain links TRBV5-6 to TRBJ2-1, with no clear D. Germline lookup yields CDR1 SGHDT and CDR2 YYEEEE. Trimming pared 4 bases from V and 1 base from J, leaving 12 bases between. The length of the CDR3 is 15 residues. The chain's CDR3 is CASSRLRVSYNEQFF. CDR3 DNA sequence: TGTGCCAGCAGCCGCCTAAGGGTATCCTACAATGAGCAGTTCTTC.

The V call is TRBV19, the J call TRBJ2-3; TRBD2 is a possible D gene (6 bases). CDR3 size: 17 residues. Per the germline V gene, CDR1 is LNHDA and CDR2 is SQIVND (reference sequence). V was shortened by 6 bases and J by 1 base, with 20 bases between the two germline ends. The CDR3 reads CASRVNGRGFGTDTQYF. The CDR3 coding sequence is TGTGCCAGTAGGGTTAACGGACGGGGGTTTGGCACAGATACGCAGTATTTT.

The V gene is TRBV7-9, the J gene TRBJ1-2; 8 positions match TRBD1. The V gene end was trimmed by 4 bases and the J gene end by 4 bases; junction bases not matched to a gene: 11. The CDR3 extends over 16 amino acids. Germline CDR1 SEHNR, CDR2 FQNEAQ (reference sequence). The CDR3 coding sequence is TGTGCCAGCAGCTCCCTCGAGGGACAGGCTTTCTATGGCTACACCTTC. Residues: CASSSLEGQAFYGYTF.

The CDR3 coding sequence is TGTGCCAGCTCACCAAATACAGGGCGCGAGCAGTACTTC. Translation: CASSPNTGREQYF. The chain combines TRBV18 with TRBJ2-7; weak D call: TRBD1 (6 bases). V lost 2 bases, J lost 6 bases, and 11 bases lay in between. From germline, CDR1 is KGHSH and CDR2 LQKENI. The CDR3 has 13 residues.

This chain joins TRBV6-5 and TRBJ1-6; tentative D call: TRBD1 (6 bases). Between the trimmed V and J ends, which lost 2 bases and 4 bases, there was a span of 12 bases. This CDR3 comprises 16 residues. Germline V lookup: CDR1 MNHEY, CDR2 SVGAGI. CDR3 coding DNA: TGTGCCAGCAGTTACCAGACAGGCCCATATAATTCACCCCTCCACTTT. This gives the protein CASSYQTGPYNSPLHF.

This clone was observed a single time. The CDR3, as DNA: TGTGCCAGCAGCGCGGGACAGTCGAACACTGAAGCTTTCTTT. This codes for CASSAGQSNTEAFF. The chain has TRBV7-3 and TRBJ1-1, with 7 bases lining up with TRBD1. In germline, CDR1 is SGHTA, CDR2 FQGTGA. This CDR3 contains 14 residues. The junction had 4 bases not matched to a gene; V was cut back by 5 bases and J by 1 base.

The chain uses TRBV11-2 and TRBJ1-5; 11 nucleotides agree with TRBD1. The CDR3 contains 15 residues. J lost 1 base, V lost 5 bases, and 1 base had no gene match. In germline, CDR1 is SGHAT, CDR2 FQNNGV. CDR3 in DNA: TGTGCCAGCAGCGGACAGGGGGCGAGCAATCAGCCCCAGCATTTT. Its protein is CASSGQGASNQPQHF.

This chain uses TRBV28 with TRBJ1-5; possibly TRBD1 for D (5 bases). The V gene's germline CDR1 is MDHEN and CDR2 SYDVKM. The germline V and J ends were trimmed by 6 bases and 0 bases, with 21 bases remaining between them. The CDR3 extends over 18 amino acids. CDR3 coding DNA: TGTGCCAGCAGGGGGGGTGTGGCGGCCGCATATAGCAATCAGCCCCAGCATTTT. Protein product: CASRGGVAAAYSNQPQHF.

The rearrangement links TRBV27 to TRBJ2-5, with TRBD1 identical over 10 bases. The germline V gene has CDR1 MNHEY and CDR2 SMNVEV (reference sequence). The CDR3 sequence is 17 residues long. V was pared by 0 bases and J by 5 bases, with 9 bases of the junction left unmatched. CDR3 region: CASSLSWDRGVRETQYF. CDR3 sequence (DNA): TGTGCCAGCAGTTTATCGTGGGACAGGGGTGTTAGGGAGACCCAGTACTTC.

The V call is TRBV12-5, the J call TRBJ1-3, with TRBD1 identical over 7 bases. V trimming: 4 bases; J trimming: 0 bases; junction bases outside the gene matches: 9. This CDR3 is 17 amino acids long. CDR1 and CDR2 from the germline V gene are LGHNT and FRNRAP. The CDR3 is CASGSLDRPLSGNTIYF. CDR3 bases: TGTGCTAGTGGTTCCCTGGACAGGCCGCTCTCTGGAAACACCATATATTTT.

The chain links TRBV6-4 to TRBJ2-3, with 11 bases fitting TRBD2. V lost 5 bases, J lost 0 bases, and 1 base stayed unmatched. The germline gives CDR1 MRHNA, CDR2 SNTAGT. There are 15 residues in the CDR3. Here the CDR3 DNA reads TGTGCCAGCAGTCGACTAGCGGGGAGCACAGATACGCAGTATTTT. It encodes CASSRLAGSTDTQYF.

The J gene is TRBJ2-7, the V gene TRBV6-6; D gene unclear. Germline CDR1 MNHNY, CDR2 SVGAGI (reference sequence). The CDR3 covers 13 residues. V was trimmed by 1 base and J by 4 bases, leaving 8 bases between them. CDR3 amino acids: CASSYFGFYEQYF. The CDR3 nucleotides read TGTGCCAGCAGTTACTTTGGATTTTACGAGCAGTACTTC.

V and J are TRBV11-2 and TRBJ2-1, with D perhaps matching TRBD2 (6 bases). V lost 2 bases and J 8 bases, leaving 10 bases between the germline ends. This CDR3 has 13 residues. Per the germline V gene, CDR1 is SGHAT and CDR2 is FQNNGV. CDR3 amino acids: CASSLSSVDEQFF. The CDR3 bases are TGTGCCAGCAGCTTATCTAGCGTGGATGAGCAGTTCTTC. Filled out from reference TRBV11-2 and TRBJ2-1, the complete variable domain reads EAGVAQSPRYKIIEKRQSVAFWCNPISGHATLYWYQQILGQGPKLLIQFQNNGVVDDSQLPKDRFSAERLKGVDSTLKIQPAKLEDSAVYLCASSLSSVDEQFFGPGTRLTVL.

This sequence joins TRBV9 and TRBJ2-1; 9 nucleotides agree with TRBD2. The CDR3 length is 13 residues. Germline values: CDR1 SGDLS, CDR2 YYNGEE. The V gene end was trimmed by 0 bases and the J gene end by 12 bases; junction bases not matched to a gene: 4. In DNA, the CDR3 is TGTGCCAGCAGCGTAGGTAGCGGGAGTTGGCAGTTCTTC. It codes for CASSVGSGSWQFF.

This chain joins TRBV19 and TRBJ2-1; D may be TRBD1 (6 bases). The CDR3 is made up of 12 amino acids. Germline CDR1 and CDR2: LNHDA and SQIVND (reference sequence). The V end lost 5 bases, the J end lost 8 bases, and 10 bases lay between the germline ends. Here the CDR3 reads CASSPGHYEQFF. CDR3 bases: TGTGCCAGTAGTCCGGGACACTATGAGCAGTTCTTC.

A single count supports this clone. The CDR3 reads CTSSQGGGTEAFF. The CDR3 DNA sequence: TGCACCAGCAGCCAGGGGGGAGGGACTGAAGCTTTCTTT. The chain uses TRBV1 and TRBJ1-1. TRBV1 is a recognized pseudogene. The CDR3 runs 13 residues.

The rearrangement joins TRBV13 to TRBJ2-5, with 9 bases lining up with TRBD2. J was trimmed by 5 bases and V by 5 bases; bases with no gene match: 9. CDR1 PRHDT and CDR2 FYEKMQ come from the germline V gene (reference sequence). The CDR3 is 15 residues long. For the CDR3, the DNA is TGTGCCAGCAGCCCGAGGCGGGGGGGAACGGAGACCCAGTACTTC. This codes for CASSPRRGGTETQYF.

V usage is TRBV6-1 and J usage is TRBJ1-5, with D possibly matching TRBD1 (6 bases). Per the germline V gene, CDR1 is MNHNS and CDR2 is SASEGT. The CDR3 spans 15 residues. Trimming took 3 bases from V and 6 from J, leaving 15 bases between them. The DNA of the CDR3 is TGTGCCAGCAGTGACCATCGTGGGGGCGGTCAGCCCCAGCATTTT. Its translation: CASSDHRGGGQPQHF.

The CDR3 protein is CAWSVGGGGREPQHF. The CDR3 nucleotides read TGTGCCTGGAGTGTAGGTGGAGGGGGGCGGGAGCCCCAGCATTTT. V usage is TRBV30 and J usage is TRBJ1-5, with D maybe TRBD1 (6 bases). Germline-derived CDR1 and CDR2 are GTSNPN and SVGIG (reference sequence). The CDR3 is 15 amino acids. Trimming left V 0 bases short and J 8 bases short, with 17 bases between.

This chain joins TRBV27 and TRBJ2-7; 14 bases map to TRBD2. The germline CDR1 and CDR2 sequences are MNHEY and SMNVEV (reference sequence). The CDR3 consists of 16 residues. Unmatched junction bases numbered 4, after V lost 4 bases and J lost 2 bases. CDR3 amino acids: CASSSGLAGDTYEQYF. The CDR3 DNA reads as TGTGCCAGCAGTTCGGGACTAGCGGGAGATACCTACGAGCAGTACTTC.

The table lists this clone with a few counts. This chain joins TRBV9 and TRBJ1-2, with no clear D. Germline CDR1 SGDLS, CDR2 YYNGEE. Trimming stripped 0 bases from V and 4 bases from J, with 7 bases between. The CDR3 is 13 amino acids. The CDR3 DNA sequence: TGTGCCAGCAGCGTAGGATCCAGCTATGGCTACACCTTC. Encoded protein: CASSVGSSYGYTF.

The CDR3 sequence is CASSSPSGGENEQYF. The CDR3 region has the DNA TGTGCCAGCAGTTCCCCCTCCGGCGGGGAAAACGAGCAGTACTTC. The rearrangement links TRBV28 to TRBJ2-7; perhaps TRBD2 as D (6 bases). Trimming cost V 4 bases and J 5 bases, with 18 bases left between them. The CDR3 sequence is 15 residues long. Germline assignment: CDR1 MDHEN and CDR2 SYDVKM.

This clone appeared once. The J gene is TRBJ2-5, the V gene TRBV5-6; D remains ambiguous. The CDR3 has 14 residues. V gave up 4 bases and J gave up 2 bases, with 12 bases separating them. Germline V gene lookup returns CDR1 SGHDT and CDR2 YYEEEE. The CDR3 DNA reads TGTGCCAGCAGCCGTGGGCAGAGTCAAGAGACCCAGTACTTC. Protein sequence: CASSRGQSQETQYF.

The chain uses TRBV28 and TRBJ2-7; TRBD1 is a possible D gene (6 bases). Germline lookup yields CDR1 MDHEN and CDR2 SYDVKM. The CDR3 consists of 12 residues. V was shortened by 4 bases and J by 5 bases, with 9 bases between the two germline ends. In nucleotides, the CDR3 is TGTGCCAGCAGTTACAGGGCCCACGAGCAGTACTTC. Residues: CASSYRAHEQYF. Supplemented by reference TRBV28 and TRBJ2-7, the full variable domain reads DVKVTQSSRYLVKRTGEKVFLECVQDMDHENMFWYRQDPGLGLRLIYFSYDVKMKEKGDIPEGYSVSREKKERFSLILESASTNQTSMYLCASSYRAHEQYFGPGTRLTVT.

This clone appeared a few times. This chain joins TRBV2 and TRBJ1-6; unclear D gene. V was shortened by 3 bases and J by 8 bases, with 11 bases between the two germline ends. There are 14 residues in the CDR3. The germline CDR1 and CDR2 sequences are SNHLY and FYNNEI. The CDR3 protein is CASSEADTDSPLHF. CDR3 bases: TGTGCCAGCAGTGAGGCAGACACAGATTCACCCCTCCACTTT.

The V gene is TRBV30, the J gene TRBJ1-2, with unresolved D. CDR3 size: 16 residues. Trimming pared 3 bases from V and 3 bases from J, leaving 20 bases between. Per the germline V gene, CDR1 is GTSNPN and CDR2 is SVGIG (reference sequence). CDR3 DNA: TGTGCCTGGAGCGACCTATCATATGACGGCTACTATGGCTACACCTTC. This sequence encodes CAWSDLSYDGYYGYTF. The full variable domain, completed using reference TRBV30 and TRBJ1-2, is SQTIHQWPATLVQPVGSPLSLECTVEGTSNPNLYWYRQAAGRGLQLLFYSVGIGQISSEVPQNLSASRPQDRQFILSSKKLLLSDSGFYLCAWSDLSYDGYYGYTFGSGTRLTVV.

The rearrangement links TRBV11-3 to TRBJ2-1; weak D call: TRBD2 (6 bases). Germline V gene data show CDR1 as SGHNT and CDR2 as YENEEA. This CDR3 is built from 13 residues. The V end was cut by 5 bases, the J end by 12 bases, with 17 bases between. CDR3 sequence: CASSAGPFGGQFF. DNA for the CDR3: TGTGCCAGCAGCGCGGGACCATTCGGGGGGCAGTTCTTC.

This clone was found once. The chain uses TRBV18 and TRBJ2-1, with a weak D call TRBD2 (6 bases). Germline loops: CDR1 KGHSH, CDR2 LQKENI. CDR3 length: 15 amino acids. V lost 2 bases and J lost 3, with 11 bases in between. The chain's CDR3 is CASSPILARYNEQFF. The CDR3 nucleotides read TGTGCCAGCTCACCAATACTAGCCCGCTACAATGAGCAGTTCTTC.

The J gene is TRBJ2-5, the V gene TRBV4-1, with D uncertain. Per germline, CDR1 MGHRA and CDR2 YSYEKL. This CDR3 is 14 amino acids long. The germline V and J ends were trimmed by 3 bases and 5 bases, with 13 bases remaining between them. CDR3 amino acids: CASSQSSQWETQYF. CDR3 bases: TGCGCCAGCAGCCAGTCTAGTCAATGGGAGACCCAGTACTTC.